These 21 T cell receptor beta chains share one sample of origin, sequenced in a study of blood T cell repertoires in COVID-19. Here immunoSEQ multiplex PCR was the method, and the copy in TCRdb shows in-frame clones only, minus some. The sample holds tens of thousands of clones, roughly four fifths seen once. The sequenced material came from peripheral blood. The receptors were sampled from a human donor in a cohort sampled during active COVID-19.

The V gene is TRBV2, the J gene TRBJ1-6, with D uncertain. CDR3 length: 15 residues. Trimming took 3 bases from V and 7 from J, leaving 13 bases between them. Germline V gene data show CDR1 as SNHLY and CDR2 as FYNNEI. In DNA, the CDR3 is TGTGCCAGCAGTGAGAATGGTGACAACAATTCACCCCTCCACTTT. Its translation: CASSENGDNNSPLHF.

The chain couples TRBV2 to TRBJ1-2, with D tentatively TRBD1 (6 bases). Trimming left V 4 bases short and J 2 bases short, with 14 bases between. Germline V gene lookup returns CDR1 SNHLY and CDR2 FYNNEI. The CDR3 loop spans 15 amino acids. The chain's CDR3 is CASSAGTRINYGYTF. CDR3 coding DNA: TGTGCCAGCAGTGCCGGGACACGGATAAACTATGGCTACACCTTC.

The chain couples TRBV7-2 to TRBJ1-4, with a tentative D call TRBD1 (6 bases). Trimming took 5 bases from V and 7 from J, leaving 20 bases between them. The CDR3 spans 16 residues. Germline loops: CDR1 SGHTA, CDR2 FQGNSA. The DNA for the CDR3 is TGTGCCAGCAGCCAGTGGACAGCTAGGGGGGGTGAAAAACTGTTTTTT. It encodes CASSQWTARGGEKLFF.

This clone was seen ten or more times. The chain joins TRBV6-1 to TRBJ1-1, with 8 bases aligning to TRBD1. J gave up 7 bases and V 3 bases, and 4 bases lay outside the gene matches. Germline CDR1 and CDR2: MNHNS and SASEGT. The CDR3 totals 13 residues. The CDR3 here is CASSDLGTGEAFF. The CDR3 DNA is TGTGCCAGCAGTGACCTCGGGACAGGTGAAGCTTTCTTT.

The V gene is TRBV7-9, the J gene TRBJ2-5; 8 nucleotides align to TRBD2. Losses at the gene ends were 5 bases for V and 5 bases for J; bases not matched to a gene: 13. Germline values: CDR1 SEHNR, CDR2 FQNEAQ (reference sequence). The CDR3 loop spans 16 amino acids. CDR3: CASSPPPTSEVETQYF. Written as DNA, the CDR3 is TGTGCCAGCAGCCCTCCGCCGACTAGCGAGGTGGAGACCCAGTACTTC.

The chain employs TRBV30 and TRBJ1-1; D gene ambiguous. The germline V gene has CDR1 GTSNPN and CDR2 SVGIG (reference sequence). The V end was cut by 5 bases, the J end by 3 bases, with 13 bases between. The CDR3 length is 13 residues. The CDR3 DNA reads TGTGCCTGGGTGCGACATCGCGACACTGAAGCTTTCTTT. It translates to CAWVRHRDTEAFF.

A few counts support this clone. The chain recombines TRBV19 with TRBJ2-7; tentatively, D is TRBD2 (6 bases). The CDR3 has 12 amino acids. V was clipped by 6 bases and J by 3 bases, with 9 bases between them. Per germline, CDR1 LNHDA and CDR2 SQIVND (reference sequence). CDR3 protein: CASSGGSYEQYF. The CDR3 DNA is TGTGCCAGTAGCGGAGGGAGCTACGAGCAGTACTTC.

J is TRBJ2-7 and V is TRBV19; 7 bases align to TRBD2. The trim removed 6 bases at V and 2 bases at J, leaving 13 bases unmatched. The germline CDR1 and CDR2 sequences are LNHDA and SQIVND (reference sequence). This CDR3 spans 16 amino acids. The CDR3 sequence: CASRGSGTTLTYEQYF. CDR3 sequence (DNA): TGTGCCAGTAGGGGATCCGGGACTACCCTTACCTACGAGCAGTACTTC.

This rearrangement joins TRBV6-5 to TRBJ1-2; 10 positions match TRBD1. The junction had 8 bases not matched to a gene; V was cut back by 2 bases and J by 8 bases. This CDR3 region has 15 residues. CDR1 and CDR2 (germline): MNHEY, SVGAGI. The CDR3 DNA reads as TGTGCCAGCAGTTACCTTCGACAGGGGGCGAGCGGCTACACCTTC. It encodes CASSYLRQGASGYTF.

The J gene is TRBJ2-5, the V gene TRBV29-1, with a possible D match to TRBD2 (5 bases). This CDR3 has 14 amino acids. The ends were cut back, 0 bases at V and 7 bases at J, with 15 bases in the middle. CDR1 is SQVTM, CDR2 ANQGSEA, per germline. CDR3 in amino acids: CSVEEAVGLGTQYF. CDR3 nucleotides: TGCAGCGTTGAAGAAGCGGTGGGGTTGGGGACCCAGTACTTC. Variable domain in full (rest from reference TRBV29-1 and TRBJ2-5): SAVISQKPSRDICQRGTSLTIQCQVDSQVTMMFWYRQQPGQSLTLIATANQGSEATYESGFVIDKFPISRPNLTFSTLTVSNMSPEDSSIYLCSVEEAVGLGTQYFGPGTRLLVL.

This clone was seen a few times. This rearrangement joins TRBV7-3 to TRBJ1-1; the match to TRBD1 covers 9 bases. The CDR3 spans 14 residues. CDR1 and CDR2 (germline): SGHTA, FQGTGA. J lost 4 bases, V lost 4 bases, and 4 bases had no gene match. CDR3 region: CASSSGQGSTEAFF. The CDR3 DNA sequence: TGTGCCAGCAGCTCAGGACAGGGGAGCACTGAAGCTTTCTTT.

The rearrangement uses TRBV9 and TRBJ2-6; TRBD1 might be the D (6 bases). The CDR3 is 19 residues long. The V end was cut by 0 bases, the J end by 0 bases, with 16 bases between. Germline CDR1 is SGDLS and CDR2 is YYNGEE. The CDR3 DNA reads TGTGCCAGCAGCGTAGAGGTGGCAGGGGTTAGCTCTGGGGCCAACGTCCTGACTTTC. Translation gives CASSVEVAGVSSGANVLTF.

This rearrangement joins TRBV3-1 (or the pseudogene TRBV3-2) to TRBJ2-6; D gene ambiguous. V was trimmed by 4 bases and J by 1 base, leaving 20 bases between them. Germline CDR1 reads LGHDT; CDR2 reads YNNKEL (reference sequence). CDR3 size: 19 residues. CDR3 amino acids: CASSLRQWALRSGANVLTF. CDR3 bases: TGTGCCAGCAGCCTCCGTCAATGGGCCCTCAGGTCTGGGGCCAACGTCCTGACTTTC.

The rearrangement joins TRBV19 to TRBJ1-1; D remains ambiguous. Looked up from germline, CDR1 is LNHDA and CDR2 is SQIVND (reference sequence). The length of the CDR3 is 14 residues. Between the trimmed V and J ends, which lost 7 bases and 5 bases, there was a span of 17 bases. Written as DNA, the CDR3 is TGTGCCAGTACCTCCGGGAAATCTTCGACTGAAGCTTTCTTT. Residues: CASTSGKSSTEAFF.

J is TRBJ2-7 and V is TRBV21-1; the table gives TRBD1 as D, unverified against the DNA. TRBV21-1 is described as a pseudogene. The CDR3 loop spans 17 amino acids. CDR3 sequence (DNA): TGTGCCAGCAGGGGGAGACACAGGGGAAGGGCCCCGGGCGAGCAGTACTTC. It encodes CASRGRHRGRAPGEQYF.

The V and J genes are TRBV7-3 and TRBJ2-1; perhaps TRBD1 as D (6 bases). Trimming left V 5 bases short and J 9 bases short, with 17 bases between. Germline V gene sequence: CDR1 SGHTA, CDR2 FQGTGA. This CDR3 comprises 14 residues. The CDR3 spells CASSVLGARAEQFF. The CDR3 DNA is TGTGCCAGCAGCGTCTTGGGGGCGCGCGCTGAGCAGTTCTTC.

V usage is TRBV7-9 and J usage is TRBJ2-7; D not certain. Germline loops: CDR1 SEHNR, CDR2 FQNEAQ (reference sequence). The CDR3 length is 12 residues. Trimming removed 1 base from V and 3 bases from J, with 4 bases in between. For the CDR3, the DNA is TGTGCCAGCAGCTTAGGCAGCTACGAGCAGTACTTC. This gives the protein CASSLGSYEQYF.

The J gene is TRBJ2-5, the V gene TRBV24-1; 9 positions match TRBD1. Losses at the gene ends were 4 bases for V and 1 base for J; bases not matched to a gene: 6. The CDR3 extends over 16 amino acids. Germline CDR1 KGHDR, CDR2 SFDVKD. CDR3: CATSEGGQGRQETQYF. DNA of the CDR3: TGTGCCACCAGTGAGGGCGGACAGGGGCGCCAAGAGACCCAGTACTTC.

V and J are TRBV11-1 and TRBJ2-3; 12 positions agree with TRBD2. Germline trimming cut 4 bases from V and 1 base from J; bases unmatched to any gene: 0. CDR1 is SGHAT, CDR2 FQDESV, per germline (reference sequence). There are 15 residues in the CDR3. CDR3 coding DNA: TGTGCCAGCAGCTGGACTAGCGGGGGCACAGATACGCAGTATTTT. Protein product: CASSWTSGGTDTQYF.

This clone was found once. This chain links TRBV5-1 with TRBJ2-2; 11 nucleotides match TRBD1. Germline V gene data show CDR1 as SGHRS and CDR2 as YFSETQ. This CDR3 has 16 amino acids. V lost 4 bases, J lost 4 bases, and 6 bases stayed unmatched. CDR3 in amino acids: CASSNPGTGGTGELFF. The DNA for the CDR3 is TGCGCCAGCAGCAATCCCGGGACAGGGGGCACCGGGGAGCTGTTTTTT.

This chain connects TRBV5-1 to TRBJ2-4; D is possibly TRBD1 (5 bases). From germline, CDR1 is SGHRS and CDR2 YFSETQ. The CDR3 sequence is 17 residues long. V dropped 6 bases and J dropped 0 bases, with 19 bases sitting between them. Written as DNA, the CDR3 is TGCGCCAGCAAAATCATCCCAGGGCAGCTAGCCAAAAACATTCAGTACTTC. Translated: CASKIIPGQLAKNIQYF. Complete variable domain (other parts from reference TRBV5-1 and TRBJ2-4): KAGVTQTPRYLIKTRGQQVTLSCSPISGHRSVSWYQQTPGQGLQFLFEYFSETQRNKGNFPGRFSGRQFSNSRSEMNVSTLELGDSALYLCASKIIPGQLAKNIQYFGAGTRLSVL.